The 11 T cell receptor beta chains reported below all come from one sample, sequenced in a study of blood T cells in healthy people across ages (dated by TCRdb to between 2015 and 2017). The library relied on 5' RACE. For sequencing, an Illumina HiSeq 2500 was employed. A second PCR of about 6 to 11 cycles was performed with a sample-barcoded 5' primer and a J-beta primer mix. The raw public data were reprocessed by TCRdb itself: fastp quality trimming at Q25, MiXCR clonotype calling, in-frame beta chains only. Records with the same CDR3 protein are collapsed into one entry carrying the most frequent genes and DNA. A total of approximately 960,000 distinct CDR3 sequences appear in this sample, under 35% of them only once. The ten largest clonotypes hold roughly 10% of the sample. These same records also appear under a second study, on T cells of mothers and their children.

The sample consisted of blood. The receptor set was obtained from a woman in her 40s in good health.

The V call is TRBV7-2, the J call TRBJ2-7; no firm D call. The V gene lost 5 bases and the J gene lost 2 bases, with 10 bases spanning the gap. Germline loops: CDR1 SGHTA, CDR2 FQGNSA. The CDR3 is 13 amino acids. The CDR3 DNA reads TGTGCCAGCAGCCGCTCCGGGCCCTACGAGCAGTACTTC. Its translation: CASSRSGPYEQYF.

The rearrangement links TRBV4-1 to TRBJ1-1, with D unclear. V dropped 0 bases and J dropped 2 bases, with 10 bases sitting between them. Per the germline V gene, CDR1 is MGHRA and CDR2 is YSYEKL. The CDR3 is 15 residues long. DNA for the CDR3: TGCGCCAGCAGCCAAGATGAGGGTACCAACACTGAAGCTTTCTTT. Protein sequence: CASSQDEGTNTEAFF.

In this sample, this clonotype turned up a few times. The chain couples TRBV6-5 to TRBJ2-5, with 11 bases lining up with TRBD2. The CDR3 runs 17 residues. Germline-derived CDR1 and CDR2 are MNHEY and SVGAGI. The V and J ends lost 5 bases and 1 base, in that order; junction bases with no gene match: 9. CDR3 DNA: TGTGCCAGCAGTCAACCGACTAGCGGGGCCCCCCAAGAGACCCAGTACTTC. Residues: CASSQPTSGAPQETQYF.

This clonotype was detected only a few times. The CDR3 DNA reads as TGTGCCAGCAGGATGAGTGTAATCCCCTCTGGGGCCAACGTCCTGACTTTC. It codes for CASRMSVIPSGANVLTF. V is TRBV2 and J is TRBJ2-6, with D uncertain. This CDR3 has 17 amino acids. The V gene's germline CDR1 is SNHLY and CDR2 FYNNEI. V was shortened by 6 bases and J by 0 bases, with 15 bases between the two germline ends.

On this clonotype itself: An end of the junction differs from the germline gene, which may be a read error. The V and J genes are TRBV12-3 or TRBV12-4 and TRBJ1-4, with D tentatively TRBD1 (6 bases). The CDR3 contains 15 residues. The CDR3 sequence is CASSLVGQGFEKLFF. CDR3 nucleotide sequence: TGTGCCAGCAGCTTAGTGGGGCAGGGGTTTGAAAAACTGTTTTTT.

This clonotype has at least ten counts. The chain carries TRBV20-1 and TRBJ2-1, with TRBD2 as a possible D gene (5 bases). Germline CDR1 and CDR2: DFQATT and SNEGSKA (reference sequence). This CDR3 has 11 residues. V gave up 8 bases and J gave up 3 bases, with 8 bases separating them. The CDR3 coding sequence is TGCAGTCCCCGGGACTACAATGAGCAGTTCTTC. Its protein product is CSPRDYNEQFF.

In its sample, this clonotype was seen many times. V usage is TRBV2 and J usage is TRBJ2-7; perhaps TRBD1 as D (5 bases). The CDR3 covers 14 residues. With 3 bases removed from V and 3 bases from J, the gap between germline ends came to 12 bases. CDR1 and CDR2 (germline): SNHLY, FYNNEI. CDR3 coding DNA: TGTGCCAGCAGTGATAGTCAGGGTCTCTACGAGCAGTACTTC. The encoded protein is CASSDSQGLYEQYF.

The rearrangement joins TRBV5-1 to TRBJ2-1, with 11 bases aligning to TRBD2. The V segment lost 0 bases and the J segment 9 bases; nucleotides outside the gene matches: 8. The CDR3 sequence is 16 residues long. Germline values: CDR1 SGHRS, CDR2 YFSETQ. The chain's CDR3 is CASSLGNSGGAREQFF. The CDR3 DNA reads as TGCGCCAGCAGCTTGGGTAATAGCGGGGGGGCTCGTGAGCAGTTCTTC.

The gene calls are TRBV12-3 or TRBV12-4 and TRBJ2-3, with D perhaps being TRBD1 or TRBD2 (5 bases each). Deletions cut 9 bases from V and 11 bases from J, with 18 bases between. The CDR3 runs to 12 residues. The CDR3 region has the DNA TGTGCCAGTAACCTGGGGGTAGAGGTGCAGTATTTT. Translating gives CASNLGVEVQYF.

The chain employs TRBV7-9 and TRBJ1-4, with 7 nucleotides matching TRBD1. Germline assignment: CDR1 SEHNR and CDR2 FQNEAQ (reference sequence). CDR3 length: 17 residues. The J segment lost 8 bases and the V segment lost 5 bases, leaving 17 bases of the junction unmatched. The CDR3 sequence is CASSPRPRQGFGEKLFF. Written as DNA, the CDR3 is TGTGCCAGCAGCCCCCGTCCTAGACAGGGCTTTGGGGAAAAACTGTTTTTT. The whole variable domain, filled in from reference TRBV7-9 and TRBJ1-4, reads DTGVSQNPRHKITKRGQNVTFRCDPISEHNRLYWYRQTLGQGPEFLTYFQNEAQLEKSRLLSDRFSAERPKGSFSTLEIQRTEQGDSAMYLCASSPRPRQGFGEKLFFGSGTQLSVL.

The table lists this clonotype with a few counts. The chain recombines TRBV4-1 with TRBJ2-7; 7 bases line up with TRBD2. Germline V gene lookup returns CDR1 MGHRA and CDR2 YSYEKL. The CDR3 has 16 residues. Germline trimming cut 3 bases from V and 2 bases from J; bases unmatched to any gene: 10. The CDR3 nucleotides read TGCGCCAGCAGCCAGAATCGCGGACTAGGACCCTACGAGCAGTACTTC. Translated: CASSQNRGLGPYEQYF.